Listed here are 12 T cell receptor beta chains from one sample, sequenced in a study of cytomegalovirus exposure and HLA in healthy donors. PCR amplification relied on 60 Vbeta primers (plus 13 Jbeta primers). The protocol was immunoSEQ multiplex PCR, while the TCRdb copy is restricted to in-frame clones and leaves out a portion. The sample contains under 110,000 clones, about 81% of which appear only once. The sequencing sample was made of PBMCs. The receptors were gathered from a man aged 50 to 60 in good health and CMV-seronegative.

As concerns this clone: Other nucleotide sequences from this sample produce the same CDR3. This sequence joins TRBV7-9 and TRBJ2-3, with D perhaps matching TRBD1 (6 bases). Germline V lookup: CDR1 SEHNR, CDR2 FQNEAQ (reference sequence). Trimming removed 3 bases from V and 0 bases from J, with 7 bases in between. The CDR3 has 14 residues. CDR3 sequence (DNA): TGTGCCAGCAGCTTGGGGGCTAGCACAGATACGCAGTATTTT. Protein: CASSLGASTDTQYF.

The chain uses TRBV27 and TRBJ2-6, with D unresolved. The CDR3 covers 15 residues. Germline V gene data show CDR1 as MNHEY and CDR2 as SMNVEV (reference sequence). Trimming took off 4 bases at V and 1 base at J, with 8 bases between the two ends. The CDR3: CASSSTLSGANVLTF. CDR3 sequence (DNA): TGTGCCAGCAGTTCCACTTTATCTGGGGCCAACGTCCTGACTTTC.

The rearrangement joins TRBV30 to TRBJ2-7, with 10 bases lining up with TRBD2. The V gene's germline CDR1 is GTSNPN and CDR2 SVGIG (reference sequence). Unmatched junction bases numbered 11, after V lost 5 bases and J lost 7 bases. This CDR3 region has 14 residues. The CDR3 here is CAWSRGTSDLEQYF. The CDR3 DNA follows: TGTGCCTGGTCCAGGGGGACTAGCGACCTGGAGCAGTACTTC.

The chain uses TRBV28 and TRBJ1-1; D is undetermined. With 5 bases removed from V and 5 bases from J, the gap between germline ends came to 6 bases. Germline V gives CDR1 MDHEN, CDR2 SYDVKM. This CDR3 has 11 residues. CDR3 sequence: CASSIRTEAFF. The CDR3 region has the DNA TGTGCCAGCAGTATCCGTACTGAAGCTTTCTTT.

The V gene is TRBV11-3, the J gene TRBJ2-1; perhaps TRBD2 as D (6 bases). The CDR3 has 12 residues. V dropped 5 bases and J dropped 7 bases, with 9 bases sitting between them. The germline gives CDR1 SGHNT, CDR2 YENEEA. CDR3 residues: CASSAGLNEQFF. The DNA for the CDR3 is TGTGCCAGCAGCGCCGGACTAAATGAGCAGTTCTTC.

This chain connects TRBV6-5 to TRBJ2-7; 10 nucleotides line up with TRBD2. With V trimmed by 2 bases and J by 2 bases, 6 bases remained unmatched. Germline CDR1 is MNHEY and CDR2 is SVGAGI. This CDR3 region has 16 residues. Written as DNA, the CDR3 is TGTGCCAGCAGTTACGAGGCTAGCGGGAGAGCCTACGAGCAGTACTTC. It specifies CASSYEASGRAYEQYF.

This clone was observed once. The CDR3 sequence: CASSKKGEPGSYEQYF. CDR3 nucleotides: TGTGCCAGCAGCAAAAAAGGGGAACCCGGCTCCTACGAGCAGTACTTC. The genes are TRBV21-1 and TRBJ2-7; the listed D gene, TRBD1, was not tested against the DNA. TRBV21-1 is designated a pseudogene. This CDR3 is built from 16 residues.

This clone was counted a few times. The chain links TRBV4-2 to TRBJ1-5; D is undetermined. There are 16 residues in the CDR3. V lost 2 bases, J lost 5 bases, and 16 bases lay in between. Germline values: CDR1 LGHNA, CDR2 YNFKEQ. The CDR3 nucleotides read TGTGCCAGCAGCCAACTCCAGAGGCTCGGGGATCAGCCCCAGCATTTT. Its protein is CASSQLQRLGDQPQHF.

This rearrangement joins TRBV27 to TRBJ2-7; 11 bases are shared with TRBD2. The CDR3 is 14 residues long. Per germline, CDR1 MNHEY and CDR2 SMNVEV (reference sequence). After removal of 6 bases from V and 4 bases from J, the junction contained 5 bases not matched to a gene. CDR3 DNA sequence: TGTGCCAGCAGCCGGACTAGCGGGCTGTACGAGCAGTACTTC. It encodes CASSRTSGLYEQYF.

V usage is TRBV7-9 and J usage is TRBJ1-6, with a weak D call TRBD1 (5 bases). The V gene's germline CDR1 is SEHNR and CDR2 FQNEAQ (reference sequence). The CDR3 covers 13 residues. The germline V and J ends were trimmed by 4 bases and 8 bases, with 9 bases remaining between them. This CDR3 is CASSSDIYSPLHF. The CDR3 coding sequence is TGTGCCAGCAGCTCGGACATTTATTCACCCCTCCACTTT.

The chain recombines TRBV6-1 with TRBJ1-1; D call uncertain. The CDR3 is 12 residues long. The V end was cut by 7 bases, the J end by 5 bases, with 11 bases between. Germline lookup yields CDR1 MNHNS and CDR2 SASEGT. The CDR3 here is CASTIAWTEAFF. CDR3 nucleotide sequence: TGTGCCAGCACCATAGCCTGGACTGAAGCTTTCTTT.

This chain joins TRBV5-8 and TRBJ2-6; 10 bases line up with TRBD1. CDR3 length: 19 residues. Trimming cost V 0 bases and J 1 base; bases outside gene matches: 7. The germline V gene has CDR1 SGHTS and CDR2 YDEGEE. Written as DNA, the CDR3 is TGTGCCAGCAGCTTGGATCGTGGGACAGGGGTTTCTGGGGCCAACGTCCTGACTTTC. Translation: CASSLDRGTGVSGANVLTF.